This T cell receptor (beta chain) was found in a study of blood T cell repertoires in COVID-19. The germline V gene has CDR1 SGHRS and CDR2 YFSETQ. V lost 0 bases and J 5 bases, leaving 11 bases between the germline ends. CDR3 length: 14 amino acids. In the original workflow: Estimates of nucleated cell counts were drawn from the amplification of reference gene primers. The protocol was immunoSEQ multiplex PCR, while the TCRdb copy is restricted to in-frame clones and leaves out a portion. That table supplies the V and J calls and clone size; D and trimming were determined from the DNA. The repertoire includes 90,000 to 100,000 clones, 65% to 85% of them detected once, and about 10% sits in the top ten.

The sequencing sample was made of peripheral blood. V usage is TRBV5-1 and J usage is TRBJ1-1, with TRBD1 as a possible D gene (6 bases). This clonotype was sampled from an elderly woman with acute or convalescent COVID-19. CDR3 nucleotides: TGCGCCAGCAGCTTGGGCCCCACAGGGACTGAAGCTTTCTTT. It translates to CASSLGPTGTEAFF.